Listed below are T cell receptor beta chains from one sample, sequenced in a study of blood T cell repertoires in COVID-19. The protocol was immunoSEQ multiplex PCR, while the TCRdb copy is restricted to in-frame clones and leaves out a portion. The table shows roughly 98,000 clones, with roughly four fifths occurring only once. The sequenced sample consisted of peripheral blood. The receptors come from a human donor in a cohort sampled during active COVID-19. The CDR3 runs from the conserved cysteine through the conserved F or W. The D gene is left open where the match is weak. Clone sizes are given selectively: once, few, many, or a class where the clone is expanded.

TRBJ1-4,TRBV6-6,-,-,CASSSIGDEKLFF,TGTGCCAGCAGTTCCATAGGGGATGAAAAACTGTTTTTT
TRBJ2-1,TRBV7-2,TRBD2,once,CASSPRLGSGGKYNEQFF,TGTGCCAGCAGCCCCCGGTTGGGAAGCGGGGGGAAGTACAATGAGCAGTTCTTC
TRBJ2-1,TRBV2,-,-,CASSEALRQAEQFF,TGTGCCAGCAGTGAAGCCCTTAGACAAGCTGAGCAGTTCTTC
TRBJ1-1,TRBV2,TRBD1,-,CASKGQVNTEAFF,TGTGCCAGCAAGGGACAGGTGAACACTGAAGCTTTCTTT
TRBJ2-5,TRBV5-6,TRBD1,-,CASSSTGGGETQYF,TGTGCCAGCAGCTCGACAGGGGGCGGGGAGACCCAGTACTTC
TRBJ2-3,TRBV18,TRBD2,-,CASSARLSGGLTDTQYF,TGTGCCAGCTCAGCGAGACTAAGCGGGGGCCTCACAGATACGCAGTATTTT
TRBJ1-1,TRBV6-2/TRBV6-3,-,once,CASSYLAGTEAFF,TGTGCCAGCAGTTATTTGGCAGGGACTGAAGCTTTCTTT
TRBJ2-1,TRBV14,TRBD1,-,CASSPLSRGRVYEQFF,TGTGCCAGCAGCCCCCTGAGCAGGGGGCGCGTTTATGAGCAGTTCTTC
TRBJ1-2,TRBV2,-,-,CASSERQVYGYTF,TGTGCCAGCAGTGAGAGACAAGTCTATGGCTACACCTTC
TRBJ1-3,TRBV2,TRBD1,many,CASREQGPGTIYF,TGTGCCAGCAGGGAACAGGGGCCGGGCACCATATATTTT
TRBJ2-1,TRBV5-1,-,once,CASVPWWRSSYNEQFF,TGCGCCAGCGTTCCCTGGTGGAGGAGCTCCTACAATGAGCAGTTCTTC
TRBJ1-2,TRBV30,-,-,CAWSPDSRYGYTF,TGTGCCTGGAGTCCTGACAGTCGCTATGGCTACACCTTC
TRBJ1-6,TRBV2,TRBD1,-,CASQRTGDNSPLHF,TGTGCCAGCCAGCGGACAGGGGATAATTCACCCCTCCACTTT
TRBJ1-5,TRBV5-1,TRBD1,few,CASSLGGVNQPQHF,TGCGCCAGCAGCCTAGGGGGCGTAAATCAGCCCCAGCATTTT
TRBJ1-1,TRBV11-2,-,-,CASSRINTGTEAFF,TGTGCCAGCAGCCGTATCAACACGGGGACTGAAGCTTTCTTT
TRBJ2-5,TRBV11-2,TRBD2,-,CASSTFGGYQETQYF,TGTGCCAGCAGCACCTTCGGGGGGTACCAAGAGACCCAGTACTTC
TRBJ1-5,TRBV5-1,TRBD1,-,CASSLATGFLPTVQPQHF,TGCGCCAGCAGCTTGGCGACAGGGTTTTTGCCAACAGTTCAGCCCCAGCATTTT
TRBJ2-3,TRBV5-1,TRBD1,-,CASSFGQGDADTQYF,TGCGCCAGCAGCTTTGGACAGGGGGATGCAGATACGCAGTATTTT
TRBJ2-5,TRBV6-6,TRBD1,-,CASSEGQGRGTQYF,TGTGCCAGCAGCGAGGGACAGGGAAGAGGGACCCAGTACTTC
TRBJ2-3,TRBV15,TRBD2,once,CATSRVGVAGMDTQYF,TGTGCCACCAGCAGAGTGGGGGTAGCGGGCATGGATACGCAGTATTTT
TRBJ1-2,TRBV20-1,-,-,CSEKGYYGYTF,TGCAGTGAAAAGGGGTACTATGGCTACACCTTC
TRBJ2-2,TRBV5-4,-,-,CASSSQGQNTGELFF,TGTGCCAGCAGCTCACAGGGCCAGAACACCGGGGAGCTGTTTTTT
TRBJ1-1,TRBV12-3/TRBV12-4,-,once,CASSLGHYTEAFF,TGTGCCAGCAGTTTAGGTCACTACACTGAAGCTTTCTTT
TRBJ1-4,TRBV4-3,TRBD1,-,CASSQADRVGEKLFF,TGCGCCAGCAGCCAAGCTGACAGGGTGGGTGAAAAACTGTTTTTT
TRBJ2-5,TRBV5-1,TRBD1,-,CASSKPGQGETQYF,TGCGCCAGCAGCAAGCCGGGACAGGGAGAGACCCAGTACTTC
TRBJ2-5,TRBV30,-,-,CAWSSRETQYF,TGTGCCTGGAGTAGTCGGGAGACCCAGTACTTC
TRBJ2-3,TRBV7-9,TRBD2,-,CASSSPAGGTDTQYF,TGTGCCAGCAGCTCCCCAGCGGGGGGCACAGATACGCAGTATTTT
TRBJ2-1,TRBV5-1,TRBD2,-,CASSTLAGTDNEQFF,TGCGCCAGCAGCACTCTAGCGGGGACCGACAATGAGCAGTTCTTC
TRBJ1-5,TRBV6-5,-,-,CASRTSPSQPQHF,TGTGCCAGCAGGACAAGTCCTTCTCAGCCCCAGCATTTT
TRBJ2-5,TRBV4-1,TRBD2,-,CASSQGYPGGPEETQYF,TGCGCCAGCAGCCAAGGCTATCCGGGGGGGCCGGAAGAGACCCAGTACTTC
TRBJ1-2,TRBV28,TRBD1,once,CASSKTGGIGYGYTF,TGTGCCAGCAGTAAGACAGGGGGCATTGGCTATGGCTACACCTTC
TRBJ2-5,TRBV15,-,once,CATSRGGRVETQYF,TGTGCCACCAGCAGAGGCGGCAGGGTGGAGACCCAGTACTTC
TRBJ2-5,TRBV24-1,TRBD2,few,CATSDSSGALQETQYF,TGTGCCACCAGTGACTCTAGCGGGGCCCTCCAAGAGACCCAGTACTTC
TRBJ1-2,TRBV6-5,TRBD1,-,CASSSTTGGIVGYTF,TGTGCCAGCAGTTCCACGACAGGGGGGATAGTTGGCTACACCTTC
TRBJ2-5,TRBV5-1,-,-,CASSFNANAETQYF,TGCGCCAGCAGCTTTAATGCGAATGCGGAGACCCAGTACTTC
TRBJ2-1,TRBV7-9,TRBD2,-,CASSTPAGAYNEQFF,TGTGCCAGCAGCACCCCAGCGGGGGCCTACAATGAGCAGTTCTTC
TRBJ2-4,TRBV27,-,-,CASSPPAKNIQYF,TGTGCCAGCAGTCCTCCCGCCAAAAACATTCAGTACTTC
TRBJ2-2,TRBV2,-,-,CASSERGTGELFF,TGTGCCAGCAGTGAAAGAGGCACCGGGGAGCTGTTTTTT
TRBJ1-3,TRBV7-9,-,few,CASSLLSGVNTIYF,TGTGCCAGCAGCTTATTATCCGGAGTAAACACCATATATTTT
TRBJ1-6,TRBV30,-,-,CAWTAGTTDSPLHF,TGTGCCTGGACCGCCGGGACAACCGATTCACCCCTCCACTTT
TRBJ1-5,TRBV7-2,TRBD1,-,CASSLHATGGNQPQHF,TGTGCCAGCAGCTTACACGCGACAGGGGGAAATCAGCCCCAGCATTTT
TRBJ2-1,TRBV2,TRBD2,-,CASSGPGTSIYEQFF,TGTGCCAGCAGTGGGCCCGGGACTAGCATCTATGAGCAGTTCTTC
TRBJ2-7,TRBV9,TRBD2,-,CASSASGGGYEQYF,TGTGCCAGCAGCGCTAGCGGGGGTGGCTACGAGCAGTACTTC
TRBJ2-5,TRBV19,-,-,CASTRGGGYQETQYF,TGTGCCAGTACGAGGGGCGGGGGCTACCAAGAGACCCAGTACTTC
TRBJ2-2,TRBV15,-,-,CATSRAATNTGELFF,TGTGCCACCAGCAGGGCGGCGACGAACACCGGGGAGCTGTTTTTT
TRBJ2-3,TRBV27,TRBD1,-,CASSIYRGPGTDTQYF,TGTGCCAGCAGTATTTACAGGGGGCCTGGTACAGATACGCAGTATTTT
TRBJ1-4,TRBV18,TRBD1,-,CASSPLMTGADEKLFF,TGTGCTAGCTCACCGCTCATGACAGGGGCAGATGAAAAACTGTTTTTT
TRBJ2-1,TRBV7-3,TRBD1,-,CASSSTGGRENEQFF,TGTGCCAGCAGCTCGACAGGGGGTCGGGAAAATGAGCAGTTCTTC
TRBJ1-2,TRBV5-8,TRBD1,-,CASRYRGQGSDGYTF,TGTGCCAGCAGGTATAGAGGACAGGGATCTGATGGCTACACCTTC
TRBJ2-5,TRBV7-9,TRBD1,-,CASSQGQDQETQYF,TGTGCCAGCAGCCAAGGACAGGACCAAGAGACCCAGTACTTC
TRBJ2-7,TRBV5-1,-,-,CASSFVLGAGEQYF,TGCGCCAGCAGCTTTGTACTGGGAGCTGGCGAGCAGTACTTC
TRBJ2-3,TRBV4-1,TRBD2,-,CASSQGRLAGGLTDTQYF,TGCGCCAGCAGCCAAGGACGACTAGCGGGGGGGCTGACAGATACGCAGTATTTT
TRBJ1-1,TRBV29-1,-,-,CSVTDPEAFF,TGCAGCGTCACTGATCCAGAAGCTTTCTTT
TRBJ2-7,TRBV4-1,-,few,CASSQVDFYEQYF,TGCGCCAGCAGCCAAGTGGACTTCTACGAGCAGTACTTC
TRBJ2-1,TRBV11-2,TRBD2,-,CASSLIELAGVYNEQFF,TGTGCCAGCAGCTTAATAGAACTAGCGGGGGTTTACAATGAGCAGTTCTTC
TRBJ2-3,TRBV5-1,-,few,CASSLALTAAGGYPSTDTQYF,TGCGCCAGCAGCTTGGCCTTGACGGCGGCGGGCGGTTACCCAAGCACAGATACGCAGTATTTT
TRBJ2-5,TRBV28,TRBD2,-,CASSRGGVSFETQYF,TGTGCCAGCAGCCGGGGGGGGGTTTCGTTCGAGACCCAGTACTTC